These T cell receptor beta chains were read from a single sample in a study of CD8+CD57+ T cells in acquired aplastic anemia. TCRdb reprocessed the reads via MiXCR and lists one record per CDR3 protein. The profile shows under 200,000 distinct CDR3 sequences, about 70% of them singletons. Sequenced input: sorted CD4+, CD8+, or CD8+CD57+ T cells (not recorded which) from PBMCs. Receptors were obtained from a human donor with aplastic anemia. CDR3s include the opening cysteine and the closing phenylalanine or tryptophan. Each record gives: J gene, D gene, V gene, clone size, CDR3 DNA, CDR3 protein. A D gene is named only where the DNA matches it firmly. Clone size is not always given. Where it is, it says once, few, many or a class for expanded clones.

TRBJ2-5 | . | TRBV27 | . | TGTGCCAGCAGCTATTCCGGACTAGGGGGAGAGACCCAGTACTTC | CASSYSGLGGETQYF
TRBJ1-1 | TRBD1 | TRBV2 | . | TGTGCCAGCAGACCACAGGGGTTAAACACTGAAGCTTTCTTT | CASRPQGLNTEAFF
TRBJ1-1 | . | TRBV20-1 | . | TGCAGTGCTAGACAGGGAACCCCTGAAGCTTTCTTT | CSARQGTPEAFF
TRBJ1-6 | . | TRBV20-1 | . | TGCAGTGCTAGTATCGGGGGGATTAATTCACCCCTCCACTTT | CSASIGGINSPLHF
TRBJ2-7 | TRBD1 | TRBV7-8 | few | TGTGCCAGCAGCCCGACAGGGGTATACTACGAGCAGTACTTC | CASSPTGVYYEQYF
TRBJ2-4 | . | TRBV29-1 | many | TGCAGCGTTGTGCATGATTTAGCCAAAAACATTCAGTACTTC | CSVVHDLAKNIQYF
TRBJ1-4 | . | TRBV7-2 | . | TGTGCCAGCACCCGGGAGGCGGGAAAACTGTTTTTT | CASTREAGKLFF
TRBJ1-3 | . | TRBV7-8 | . | TGTGCCAGCAGCTTGAGTAGGAGGGGGTCAGGAAACACCATATATTTT | CASSLSRRGSGNTIYF
TRBJ2-1 | TRBD2 | TRBV9 | many | TGTGCCAGCAGCGTGGGCGGGAGGAGAGTCGGTGAGCAGTTCTTC | CASSVGGRRVGEQFF
TRBJ2-5 | . | TRBV20-1 | few | TGCAGTGCCGAGGAAGAGACCCAGTACTTC | CSAEEETQYF
TRBJ2-1 | TRBD2 | TRBV24-1 | few | TGTGCCACCAGTGAAGGGACTAGCGGGAGGGACAAGAGCAATGAGCAGTTCTTC | CATSEGTSGRDKSNEQFF
TRBJ2-7 | TRBD2 | TRBV7-6 | . | TGTGCCAGCAGCCTAGCGGGGGTCGCCTACGAGCAGTACTTC | CASSLAGVAYEQYF
TRBJ2-7 | TRBD2 | TRBV29-1 | . | TGCAGCGCGGGGGGGGGGGGGCCAAGTAGGGAACCATGGAGCTCCTACGAGCAGTACTTC | CSAGGGGPSREPWSSYEQYF
TRBJ2-2 | . | TRBV11-1 | . | TGTGCCAGCAGCTTAAGTCCCCACACCGGGGAGCTGTTTTTT | CASSLSPHTGELFF
TRBJ2-5 | TRBD1 | TRBV9 | . | TGTGCCAGCAGTCTTGGACAGGGGGCGTACCAAGAGACCCAGTACTTC | CASSLGQGAYQETQYF
TRBJ2-7 | . | TRBV6-6 | . | TGTGCCAGCAGTTACGTAGGGTTAAACTACGAGCAGTACTTC | CASSYVGLNYEQYF
TRBJ2-1 | TRBD2 | TRBV2 | . | TGTGCCAACTCGACTAGCGGGACCTACAATGAGCAGTTCTTC | CANSTSGTYNEQFF
TRBJ1-2 | . | TRBV20-1 | . | TGCAGTGCTACAGAGGGGGGTCTCTATGGCTACACCTTC | CSATEGGLYGYTF
TRBJ1-3 | TRBD1 | TRBV24-1 | once | TGTGCCACCAGTCGCCCGGGACAGGGGATTCTGAGCTCTGGAAACACCATATATTTT | CATSRPGQGILSSGNTIYF
TRBJ2-1 | TRBD1 | TRBV19 | . | TGTGCCAGTACCCAAAGGACAGGCCAACCCTACAATGAGCAGTTCTTC | CASTQRTGQPYNEQFF
TRBJ2-1 | . | TRBV4-3 | . | TGCGCCAGCAGCCAAGATCTTGCCATGTACAATGAGCAGTTCTTC | CASSQDLAMYNEQFF
TRBJ1-5 | . | TRBV2 | . | TGTGCCAGCAGTGAACAAAGGTGGAATCAGCCCCAGCATTTT | CASSEQRWNQPQHF